The present entry profiles one T cell receptor (beta chain) with its context. The entry originates in a study of cytomegalovirus exposure and HLA in healthy donors. The CDR3 totals 12 residues. V was clipped by 4 bases and J by 4 bases, with 7 bases between them. CDR1 and CDR2 from the germline V gene are MGHRA and YSYEKL. Primers: 60 Vbeta forward and 13 Jbeta reverse. In the authors' methods: Unique TCR beta chains numbered around 80 million in a later analysis, with around 11 million shared. Clones were read by immunoSEQ multiplex PCR, and TCRdb kept only the in-frame ones, dropping some. That table furnishes V, J and clone size, whereas the DNA furnished D and trimming. The sample yields 150,000 to 200,000 clones, roughly four fifths seen once.

Sequencing input: PBMCs. V is TRBV4-1 and J is TRBJ1-2; D is uncertain. The sequence was collected from a man in his fifties or sixties in good health and CMV-seronegative. CDR3 nucleotide sequence: TGCGCCAGCAGCCCTTCAGGCTATGGCTACACCTTC. Translated, it gives CASSPSGYGYTF.